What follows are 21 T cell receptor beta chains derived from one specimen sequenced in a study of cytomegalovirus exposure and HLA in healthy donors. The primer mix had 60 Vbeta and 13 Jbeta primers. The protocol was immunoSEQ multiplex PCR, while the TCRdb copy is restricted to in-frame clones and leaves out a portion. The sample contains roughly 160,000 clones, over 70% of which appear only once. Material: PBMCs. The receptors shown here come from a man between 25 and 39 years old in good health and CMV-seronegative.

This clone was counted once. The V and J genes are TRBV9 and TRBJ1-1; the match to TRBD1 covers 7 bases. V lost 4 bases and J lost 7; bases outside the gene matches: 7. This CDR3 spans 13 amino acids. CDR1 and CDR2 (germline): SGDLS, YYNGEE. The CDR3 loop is CASSLGQAYEAFF. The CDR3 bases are TGTGCCAGCAGCCTAGGACAGGCATATGAAGCTTTCTTT. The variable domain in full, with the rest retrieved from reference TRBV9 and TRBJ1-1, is DSGVTQTPKHLITATGQRVTLRCSPRSGDLSVYWYQQSLDQGLQFLIQYYNGEERAKGNILERFSAQQFPDLHSELNLSSLELGDSALYFCASSLGQAYEAFFGQGTRLTVV.

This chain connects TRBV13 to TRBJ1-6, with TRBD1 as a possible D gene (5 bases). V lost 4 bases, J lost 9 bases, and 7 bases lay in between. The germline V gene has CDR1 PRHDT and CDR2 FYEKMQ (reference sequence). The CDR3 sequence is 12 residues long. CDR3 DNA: TGTGCCAGCAGCTCCGGGGGTTCACCCCTCCACTTT. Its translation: CASSSGGSPLHF. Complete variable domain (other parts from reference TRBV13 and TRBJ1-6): AAGVIQSPRHLIKEKRETATLKCYPIPRHDTVYWYQQGPGQDPQFLISFYEKMQSDKGSIPDRFSAQQFSDYHSELNMSSLELGDSALYFCASSSGGSPLHFGNGTRLTVT.

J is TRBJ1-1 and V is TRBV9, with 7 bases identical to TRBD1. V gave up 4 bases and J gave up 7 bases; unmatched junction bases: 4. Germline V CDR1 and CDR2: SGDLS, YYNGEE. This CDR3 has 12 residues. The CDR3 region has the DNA TGTGCCAGCAGCCTCACAGGGGTTGAAGCTTTCTTT. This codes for CASSLTGVEAFF.

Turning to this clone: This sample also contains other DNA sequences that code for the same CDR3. The CDR3 bases are TGTGCCAGCAGCGTAGGGGGCCGTGGGGCCAACGTCCTGACTTTC. Protein sequence: CASSVGGRGANVLTF. The rearrangement links TRBV9 to TRBJ2-6; D possibly corresponds to TRBD1 (5 bases). CDR3 length: 15 amino acids. CDR1 is SGDLS, CDR2 YYNGEE, per germline. V lost 0 bases and J 3 bases, leaving 7 bases between the germline ends.

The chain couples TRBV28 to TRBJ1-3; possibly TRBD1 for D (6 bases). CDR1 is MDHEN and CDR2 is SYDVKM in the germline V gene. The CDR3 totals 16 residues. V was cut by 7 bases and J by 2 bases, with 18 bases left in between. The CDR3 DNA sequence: TGTGCCAGCACCCGAGGGGGGGGGCGCCCTGGAAACACCATATATTTT. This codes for CASTRGGGRPGNTIYF.

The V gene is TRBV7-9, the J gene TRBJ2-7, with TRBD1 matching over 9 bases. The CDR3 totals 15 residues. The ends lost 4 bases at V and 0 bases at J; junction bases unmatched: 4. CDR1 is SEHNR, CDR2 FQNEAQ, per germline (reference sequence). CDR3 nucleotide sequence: TGTGCCAGCAGCTACCGGGACAGGGCCTCCTACGAGCAGTACTTC. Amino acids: CASSYRDRASYEQYF.

The DNA of the CDR3 is TGTGCCAGCAGCCCACTGACCCGACAGGAGTATGAGCAGTTCTTC. It encodes CASSPLTRQEYEQFF. This chain connects TRBV11-1 to TRBJ2-1, with D possibly matching TRBD1 (6 bases). Trimming cost V 5 bases and J 8 bases, with 19 bases left between them. CDR1 SGHAT and CDR2 FQDESV come from the germline V gene (reference sequence). The CDR3 extends over 15 amino acids.

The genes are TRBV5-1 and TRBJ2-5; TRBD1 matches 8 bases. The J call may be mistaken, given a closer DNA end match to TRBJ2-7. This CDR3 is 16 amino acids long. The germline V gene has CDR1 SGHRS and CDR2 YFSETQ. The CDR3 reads CASSPGTGWSSYEQYF. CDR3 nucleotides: TGCGCCAGCAGCCCAGGGACAGGCTGGAGCTCCTACGAGCAGTACTTC.

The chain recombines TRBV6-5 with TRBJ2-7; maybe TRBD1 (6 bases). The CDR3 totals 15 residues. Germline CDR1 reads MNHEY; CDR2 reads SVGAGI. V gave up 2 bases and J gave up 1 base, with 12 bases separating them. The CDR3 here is CASSYTATGSYEQYF. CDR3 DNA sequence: TGTGCCAGCAGTTACACGGCGACAGGTTCCTACGAGCAGTACTTC.

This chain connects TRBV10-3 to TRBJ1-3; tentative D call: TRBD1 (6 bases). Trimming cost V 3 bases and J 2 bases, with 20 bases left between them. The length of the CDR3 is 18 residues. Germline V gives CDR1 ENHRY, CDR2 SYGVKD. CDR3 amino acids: CAISDLIGEPGAGNTIYF. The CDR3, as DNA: TGTGCCATCAGTGACCTCATAGGCGAACCAGGGGCTGGAAACACCATATATTTT.

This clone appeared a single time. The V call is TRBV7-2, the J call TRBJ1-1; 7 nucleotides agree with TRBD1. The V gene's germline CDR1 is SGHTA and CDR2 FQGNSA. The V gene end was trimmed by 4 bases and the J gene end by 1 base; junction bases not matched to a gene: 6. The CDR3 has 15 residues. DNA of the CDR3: TGTGCCAGCAGCTCCTCGGACAGGAGGAACACTGAAGCTTTCTTT. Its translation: CASSSSDRRNTEAFF.

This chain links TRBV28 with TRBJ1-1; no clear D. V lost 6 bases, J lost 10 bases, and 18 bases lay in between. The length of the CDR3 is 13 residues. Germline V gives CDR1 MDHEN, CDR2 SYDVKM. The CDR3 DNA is TGTGCCAGCAGGTCCAATATAGCCCGAGGAGCTTTCTTT. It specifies CASRSNIARGAFF.

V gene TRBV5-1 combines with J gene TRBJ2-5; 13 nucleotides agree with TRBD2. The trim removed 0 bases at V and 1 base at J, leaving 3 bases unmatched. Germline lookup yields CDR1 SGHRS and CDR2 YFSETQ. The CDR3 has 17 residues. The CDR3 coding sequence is TGCGCCAGCAGCTTGGCACTAGCGGGGGGGGGCCAAGAGACCCAGTACTTC. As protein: CASSLALAGGGQETQYF.

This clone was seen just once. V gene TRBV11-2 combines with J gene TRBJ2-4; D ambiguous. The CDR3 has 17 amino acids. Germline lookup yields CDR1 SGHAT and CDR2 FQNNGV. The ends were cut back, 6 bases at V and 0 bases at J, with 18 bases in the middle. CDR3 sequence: CASSQARSFLAKNIQYF. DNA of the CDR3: TGTGCCAGCAGTCAGGCGAGATCATTTCTAGCCAAAAACATTCAGTACTTC.

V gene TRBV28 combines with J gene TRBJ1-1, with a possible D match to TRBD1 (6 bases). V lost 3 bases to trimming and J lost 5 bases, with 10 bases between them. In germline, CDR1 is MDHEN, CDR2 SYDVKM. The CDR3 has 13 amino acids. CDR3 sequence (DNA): TGTGCCAGCAGTTTTGGGGGGGCGACTGAAGCTTTCTTT. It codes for CASSFGGATEAFF.

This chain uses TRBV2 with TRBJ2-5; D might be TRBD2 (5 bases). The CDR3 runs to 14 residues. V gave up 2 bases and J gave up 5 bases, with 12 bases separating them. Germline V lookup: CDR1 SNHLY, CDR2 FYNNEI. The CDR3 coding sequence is TGTGCCAGCAGTGAACTAACTAGTGGGGAGACCCAGTACTTC. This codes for CASSELTSGETQYF. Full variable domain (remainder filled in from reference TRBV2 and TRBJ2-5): EPEVTQTPSHQVTQMGQEVILRCVPISNHLYFYWYRQILGQKVEFLVSFYNNEISEKSEIFDDQFSVERPDGSNFTLKIRSTKLEDSAMYFCASSELTSGETQYFGPGTRLLVL.

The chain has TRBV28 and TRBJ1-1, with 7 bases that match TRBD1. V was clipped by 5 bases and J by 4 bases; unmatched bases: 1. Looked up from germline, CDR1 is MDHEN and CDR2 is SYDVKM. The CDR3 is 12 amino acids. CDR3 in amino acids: CASSEGATEAFF. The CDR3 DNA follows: TGTGCCAGCAGTGAGGGGGCCACTGAAGCTTTCTTT. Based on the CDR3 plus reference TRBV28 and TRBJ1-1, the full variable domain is DVKVTQSSRYLVKRTGEKVFLECVQDMDHENMFWYRQDPGLGLRLIYFSYDVKMKEKGDIPEGYSVSREKKERFSLILESASTNQTSMYLCASSEGATEAFFGQGTRLTVV.

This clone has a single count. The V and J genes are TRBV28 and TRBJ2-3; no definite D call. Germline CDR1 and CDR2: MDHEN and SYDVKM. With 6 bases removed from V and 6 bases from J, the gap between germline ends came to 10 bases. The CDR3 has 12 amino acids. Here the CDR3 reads CASSPRRDTQYF. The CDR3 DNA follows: TGTGCCAGCAGCCCCCGTCGTGATACGCAGTATTTT.

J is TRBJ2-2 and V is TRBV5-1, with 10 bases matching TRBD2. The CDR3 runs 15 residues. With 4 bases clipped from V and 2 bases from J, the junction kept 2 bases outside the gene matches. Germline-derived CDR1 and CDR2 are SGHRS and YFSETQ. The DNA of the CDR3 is TGCGCCAGCAGCGGACTAGCGGCCAACACCGGGGAGCTGTTTTTT. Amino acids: CASSGLAANTGELFF.

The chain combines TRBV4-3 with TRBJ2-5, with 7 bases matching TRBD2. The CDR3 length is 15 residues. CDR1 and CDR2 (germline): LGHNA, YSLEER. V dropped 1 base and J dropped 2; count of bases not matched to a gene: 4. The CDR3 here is CASSQARGDQETQYF. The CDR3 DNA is TGCGCCAGCAGCCAAGCCCGGGGGGATCAAGAGACCCAGTACTTC.

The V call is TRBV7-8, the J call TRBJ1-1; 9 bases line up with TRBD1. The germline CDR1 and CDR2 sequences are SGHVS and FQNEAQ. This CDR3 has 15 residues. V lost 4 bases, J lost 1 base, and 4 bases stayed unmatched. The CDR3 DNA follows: TGTGCCAGCAGCTCGGGACAGGGCCGGAACACTGAAGCTTTCTTT. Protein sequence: CASSSGQGRNTEAFF. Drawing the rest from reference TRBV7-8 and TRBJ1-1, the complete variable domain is GAGVSQSPRYKVAKRGQDVALRCDPISGHVSLFWYQQALGQGPEFLTYFQNEAQLDKSGLPSDRFFAERPEGSVSTLKIQRTQQEDSAVYLCASSSGQGRNTEAFFGQGTRLTVV.